A selection of T cell receptor beta chains follows, all from one sample in a study of cytomegalovirus exposure and HLA in healthy donors. Clones were read by immunoSEQ multiplex PCR, and TCRdb kept only the in-frame ones, dropping some. The table has 140,000 or so clones, roughly 80% seen once. Specimen: PBMCs. The receptors here all came from a man aged 35 to 55 in good health and CMV-seronegative. Both conserved end residues are part of each CDR3. The order of the fields is clone size, J gene, D gene, V gene, CDR3 protein, CDR3 DNA. The D gene is left open where the match is weak. The size field is filled for only some rows; it gives once, few, many or a size class.

abundance: once; j_gene: TRBJ2-2; d_gene: TRBD2; v_gene: TRBV2; CDR3aa: CASRGLAGTGELFF; CDR3nt: TGTGCCAGCAGGGGACTAGCGGGGACCGGGGAGCTGTTTTTT
abundance: .; j_gene: TRBJ1-6; d_gene: .; v_gene: TRBV6-5; CDR3aa: CASSYSSFGVPSPLHF; CDR3nt: TGTGCCAGCAGTTACTCCTCCTTCGGGGTACCCTCACCCCTCCACTTT
abundance: .; j_gene: TRBJ1-6; d_gene: .; v_gene: TRBV9; CDR3aa: CASSVGWGDSPLHF; CDR3nt: TGTGCCAGCAGCGTAGGCTGGGGCGATTCACCCCTCCACTTT
abundance: .; j_gene: TRBJ2-6; d_gene: .; v_gene: TRBV6-5; CDR3aa: CASTQISGANVLTF; CDR3nt: TGTGCCAGCACCCAGATCTCTGGGGCCAACGTCCTGACTTTC
abundance: .; j_gene: TRBJ2-7; d_gene: .; v_gene: TRBV29-1; CDR3aa: CSATPAGSIHEQYF; CDR3nt: TGCAGCGCCACCCCCGCAGGCAGTATCCACGAGCAGTACTTC
abundance: once; j_gene: TRBJ1-6; d_gene: .; v_gene: TRBV21-1; CDR3aa: CARGANSPLHF; CDR3nt: TGTGCCAGGGGGGCGAATTCACCCCTCCACTTT
abundance: .; j_gene: TRBJ1-5; d_gene: .; v_gene: TRBV27; CDR3aa: CATAVGQSNQPQHF; CDR3nt: TGTGCCACCGCCGTGGGGCAGAGCAATCAGCCCCAGCATTTT
abundance: once; j_gene: TRBJ1-6; d_gene: .; v_gene: TRBV7-2; CDR3aa: CASTARRSNSPLHF; CDR3nt: TGTGCCAGCACTGCGCGGAGGAGTAATTCACCCCTCCACTTT
abundance: .; j_gene: TRBJ1-3; d_gene: .; v_gene: TRBV6-1; CDR3aa: CASSEDRHSGNTIYF; CDR3nt: TGTGCCAGCAGTGAAGACAGACACTCTGGAAACACCATATATTTT
abundance: .; j_gene: TRBJ1-4; d_gene: TRBD1; v_gene: TRBV9; CDR3aa: CASSRTGRGLGNEKLFF; CDR3nt: TGTGCCAGCAGCCGGACAGGGAGGGGGCTGGGTAATGAAAAACTGTTTTTT